These T cell receptor beta chains were read from a single sample in a study of molecular identifiers for immune sequencing clone quantification. TCRdb independently ran MiXCR on the PCR reads; one entry per CDR3 protein. The sample lists about 640,000 distinct CDR3 sequences, 15% to 20% occurring once. Material for sequencing was naive CD8+ T cells from blood, with Jurkat cell RNA spiked in. Receptor source: a human donor in good health. Some libraries in this study had Jurkat cell RNA spiked in. Each CDR3 is given with its conserved first and last residue. Fields, in order: D gene, CDR3 length, J gene, clone size, V gene, CDR3 DNA, CDR3 protein. The D gene is left open where the match is weak. Only part of the rows carry a size: once, few, many, or a class if the clone is expanded.

TRBD1	16	TRBJ2-3	-	TRBV20-1	TGCAGCGCTAGAGATTTGGGACAGGATCTTACCGATACGCAGTATTTT	CSARDLGQDLTDTQYF
TRBD2	17	TRBJ2-7	many	TRBV5-4	TGTGCCAGCAGCTTGGTCTGGGGGACTAGCGGCAACTACGAGCAGTACTTC	CASSLVWGTSGNYEQYF
TRBD1	14	TRBJ1-5	many	TRBV27	TGTGCCAGCAGTTCTGGACAGGTCAATCAGCCCCAGCATTTT	CASSSGQVNQPQHF
TRBD2	19	TRBJ2-5	-	TRBV9	TGTGCCAGCAGCTCACGACCTGGACTAGCGGGAGGTTCCTGGGAGACCCAGTACTTC	CASSSRPGLAGGSWETQYF
-	16	TRBJ2-5	many	TRBV6-6	TGTGCCAGCAGTTTTAGGGTCCCCGTGACCGGAGAGACCCAGTACTTC	CASSFRVPVTGETQYF
-	14	TRBJ1-1	few	TRBV7-9	TGTGCCAGCAGCTTTGTACGAGCCCCCACTGAAGCTTTCTTT	CASSFVRAPTEAFF
-	13	TRBJ1-1	many	TRBV7-6	TGTGCCAGCAGCGGGGGGGCGAACACTGAAGCTTTCTTT	CASSGGANTEAFF
TRBD1	15	TRBJ2-7	many	TRBV5-1	TGCGCCAGCAGCTGGTCGACAGGGGGCGGGTACGAGCAGTACTTC	CASSWSTGGGYEQYF
-	11	TRBJ2-7	-	TRBV27	TGTGCCAGCGGCCCATCCCCCGAGCAGTACTTC	CASGPSPEQYF
-	12	TRBJ2-7	many	TRBV7-9	TGTGCCAGCAGCCCACCGGGGGTCGAGCAGTACTTC	CASSPPGVEQYF
-	15	TRBJ2-5	many	TRBV7-8	TGTGCCAGCAGCTTACTCGAGGGGCGCCAAGAGACCCAGTACTTC	CASSLLEGRQETQYF
-	14	TRBJ2-3	few	TRBV9	TGTGCCAGCAGCGGGGGGGGCCTCACAGATACGCAGTATTTT	CASSGGGLTDTQYF
TRBD1	20	TRBJ2-7	many	TRBV12-3/TRBV12-4	TGTGCCAGCAGTAACCCGCTGCCCGGGACAGGCTACTCCGAGGCCTACGAGCAGTACTTC	CASSNPLPGTGYSEAYEQYF
-	15	TRBJ2-7	many	TRBV6-1	TGTGCCAGCAGTGAGTCGGCAGGATCTGTATACGAGCAGTACTTC	CASSESAGSVYEQYF
TRBD1	14	TRBJ1-1	few	TRBV19	TGTGCCACCACTAAGACAGGGGTGAACACTGAAGCTTTCTTT	CATTKTGVNTEAFF
TRBD2	15	TRBJ2-1	-	TRBV12-3/TRBV12-4	TGTGCCAGCAGTTCCCCCCCGGGAGGAATTGATGAGCAGTTCTTC	CASSSPPGGIDEQFF
-	15	TRBJ1-6	-	TRBV6-2/TRBV6-3	TGTGCCAGCCGACGTACGTACAGGGAGGAGTCACCCCACCACTTT	CASRRTYREESPHHF
TRBD1	14	TRBJ1-1	many	TRBV27	TGTGCCAGCAGATCCGGGACAGGGGCTTTTGGTGCTTTCTTT	CASRSGTGAFGAFF
-	13	TRBJ1-5	many	TRBV5-5	TGTGCCAGCAGCTTGGGAGGGCTGCAGCCCCAGCATTTT	CASSLGGLQPQHF
-	16	TRBJ1-1	-	TRBV11-2	TGTGCCAGCAGCCCCGGCCCCAGACAGTCTATCGCTGAAGCTTTCTTT	CASSPGPRQSIAEAFF
-	15	TRBJ2-3	many	TRBV28	TGTGCCAGCAGTATAAAGGCGGGTGTAGGAGATACGCAGTATTTT	CASSIKAGVGDTQYF
-	15	TRBJ1-1	-	TRBV2	TGTGCCGGCAGTGAAGTCACAGATCTGAACACTGAAGCTTTCTTT	CAGSEVTDLNTEAFF
-	13	TRBJ2-7	many	TRBV11-2	TGTGCCAGCAGCCGTATAGTTCCCTACGAGCAGTACTTC	CASSRIVPYEQYF
-	13	TRBJ1-5	many	TRBV6-1	TGTGCCATCTCTGTAGGAGGCAATCAGCCCCAGCATTTT	CAISVGGNQPQHF
-	16	TRBJ2-3	many	TRBV4-3	TGCGCCAGCAGCCAAGAAGAGGGCATGGACACAGATACGCAGTATTTT	CASSQEEGMDTDTQYF
TRBD1	17	TRBJ1-3	few	TRBV6-2/TRBV6-3	TGTGCCAGCAGTTACCCTGGACAGGAAATCTCTGGAAACACCATATATTTT	CASSYPGQEISGNTIYF
TRBD1	13	TRBJ1-1	-	TRBV27	TGTGCCAGCAGTTTATCGAGGACAGGTGAAGCTTTCTTT	CASSLSRTGEAFF
TRBD1	16	TRBJ1-2	-	TRBV12-3/TRBV12-4	TGTGCCAGCAGTGATTACCGGGACAGGGGGAACTATGGCTACACCTTC	CASSDYRDRGNYGYTF
TRBD2	16	TRBJ2-3	few	TRBV6-5	TGTGCCAGCAGTTACTCGAGCGGGGGGGCCCAAGATACGCAGTATTTT	CASSYSSGGAQDTQYF
TRBD1	16	TRBJ2-3	-	TRBV5-1	TGCGCCAGCAGCTGGACAGGGGGCATGGGCACAGATACGCAGTATTTT	CASSWTGGMGTDTQYF
TRBD1	17	TRBJ2-7	many	TRBV5-6	TGTGCCAGCAGCTTGAATGGGGTCGGGACAGCTTTCTACGAGCAGTACTTC	CASSLNGVGTAFYEQYF
-	15	TRBJ2-7	many	TRBV5-1	TGCGCCAGCAGCTTGGCCCTTGGTGACTCCTACGAGCAGTACTTC	CASSLALGDSYEQYF
-	17	TRBJ1-4	many	TRBV7-6	TGTGCCAGCAGCTTAGTGATACAGCCTGCAACTAATGAAAAACTGTTTTTT	CASSLVIQPATNEKLFF
TRBD1	14	TRBJ2-3	few	TRBV30	TGTGCCTGGAGCCCGGGACAGGGGGTCGATACGCAGTATTTT	CAWSPGQGVDTQYF
-	15	TRBJ2-5	many	TRBV5-1	TGCGCCAGCAGCTTTATGAGGGGCGAACCGGAGACCCAGTACTTC	CASSFMRGEPETQYF
-	14	TRBJ2-5	many	TRBV12-3/TRBV12-4	TGTGCCAGCAGTTTAGTAGCAGGCGGGCAGACCCAGTACTTC	CASSLVAGGQTQYF
-	14	TRBJ2-7	many	TRBV6-6	TGTGCCAGCAGTTACCGGGAAGACCCCTACGAGCAGTACTTC	CASSYREDPYEQYF
-	15	TRBJ2-7	many	TRBV14	TGTGCCAGCAGCGGACGAGGCGGTAGCTCCTACGAGCAGTACTTC	CASSGRGGSSYEQYF
-	14	TRBJ1-1	many	TRBV4-3	TGCGCCAGCAGGGAAAGTAGGATGGGCACTGAAGCTTTCTTT	CASRESRMGTEAFF
TRBD1	16	TRBJ1-1	many	TRBV10-2	TGCGCCAGCAGTGAGTCATCGGGACAGGCGGGTACTGAAGCTTTCTTT	CASSESSGQAGTEAFF
-	13	TRBJ1-6	many	TRBV12-3/TRBV12-4	TGTGCCAGCAGGCCGGCCGTTAATTCACCCCTCCACTTT	CASRPAVNSPLHF
-	17	TRBJ2-1	many	TRBV5-1	TGCGCCAGCAGCTCGGCCGGTGGCTCCTTCTCCTACAATGAGCAGTTCTTC	CASSSAGGSFSYNEQFF
-	15	TRBJ2-1	-	TRBV7-9	TGTGCCAGCAGCTTAATCTCTCGTTCCTACAATGAGCAGTTCTTC	CASSLISRSYNEQFF
-	15	TRBJ1-5	many	TRBV9	TGTGCCAGCAGCGTAGAAGGGGCAAGCAATCAGCCCCAGCATTTT	CASSVEGASNQPQHF
-	14	TRBJ1-5	few	TRBV19	TGTGCCAGTAGTATTTATGGGGGCAATCAGCCCCAGCATTTT	CASSIYGGNQPQHF
TRBD1	14	TRBJ2-3	many	TRBV10-3	TGTGCCATCAGCCCACAGGGGCCGACAGATACGCAGTATTTT	CAISPQGPTDTQYF